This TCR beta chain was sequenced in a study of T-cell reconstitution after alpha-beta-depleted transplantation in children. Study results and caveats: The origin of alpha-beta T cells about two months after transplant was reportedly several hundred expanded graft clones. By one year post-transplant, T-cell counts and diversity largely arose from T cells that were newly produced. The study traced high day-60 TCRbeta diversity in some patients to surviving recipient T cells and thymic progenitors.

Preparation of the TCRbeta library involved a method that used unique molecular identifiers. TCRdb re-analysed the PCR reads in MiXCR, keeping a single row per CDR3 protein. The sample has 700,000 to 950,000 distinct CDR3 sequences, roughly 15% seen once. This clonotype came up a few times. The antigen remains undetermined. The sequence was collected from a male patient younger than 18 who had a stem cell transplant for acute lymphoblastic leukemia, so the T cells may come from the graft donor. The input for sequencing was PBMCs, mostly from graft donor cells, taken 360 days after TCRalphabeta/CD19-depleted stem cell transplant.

CDR3 DNA sequence: TGTGCCAGCAGGCGGTCATTCCAAGAGACCCAGTACTTC. Its translation: CASRRSFQETQYF. The gene calls are TRBV28 and TRBJ2-5; D is unclear. This CDR3 comprises 13 residues. Germline CDR1 MDHEN, CDR2 SYDVKM. Trimming left V 6 bases short and J 1 base short, with 9 bases between.